One sample yielded the 9 T cell receptor beta chains listed below, sequenced in a study of control samples from healthy donors and cancer patients. Profiled with immunoSEQ multiplex PCR; TCRdb holds only in-frame clones, not every one. The data contain tens of thousands of clones, around nine tenths of them seen just once; the ten biggest clones take up less than 7%. The sequencing input was blood. These receptors originate from a man aged 50 to 59 in good health.

The chain joins TRBV11-2 to TRBJ2-2, with TRBD2 matching over 13 bases. Looked up from germline, CDR1 is SGHAT and CDR2 is FQNNGV. V was clipped by 5 bases and J by 5 bases; unmatched bases: 5. The CDR3 consists of 16 residues. DNA for the CDR3: TGTGCCAGCAGCCCTCGACTAGCGGGGGGAACCGGGGAGCTGTTTTTT. This gives the protein CASSPRLAGGTGELFF.

This sequence joins TRBV4-1 and TRBJ2-3, with D perhaps matching TRBD1 (6 bases). In germline, CDR1 is MGHRA, CDR2 YSYEKL. The CDR3 totals 15 residues. V was clipped by 2 bases and J by 3 bases, with 12 bases between them. CDR3 coding DNA: TGCGCCAGCAGCCAATCGGACAGACCAACAGATACGCAGTATTTT. It is translated as CASSQSDRPTDTQYF.

This clone was recorded once. Germline is not matched at one junction end, which may reflect a read error. The rearrangement joins TRBV30 to TRBJ2-1; TRBD2 aligns across 8 bases. Germline CDR1 reads GTSNPN; CDR2 reads SVGIG (reference sequence). The CDR3 length is 17 residues. CDR3 protein: CAWCVGRAGGPGNEQFF. The CDR3 DNA sequence: TGTGCCTGGTGTGTAGGGAGGGCGGGGGGACCGGGGAATGAGCAGTTCTTC.

This chain uses TRBV4-1 with TRBJ2-3, with D perhaps matching TRBD2 (6 bases). Germline values: CDR1 MGHRA, CDR2 YSYEKL. V was shortened by 0 bases and J by 2 bases, with 9 bases between the two germline ends. There are 15 residues in the CDR3. CDR3 DNA sequence: TGCGCCAGCAGCCAAGATGCGGGGACCACAGATACGCAGTATTTT. Amino acids: CASSQDAGTTDTQYF.

This chain connects TRBV5-1 to TRBJ1-6; no reliable D call. V lost 0 bases and J lost 0, with 4 bases in between. Germline V gene sequence: CDR1 SGHRS, CDR2 YFSETQ. The CDR3 length is 15 residues. The chain's CDR3 is CASSLERSYNSPLHF. CDR3 sequence (DNA): TGCGCCAGCAGCTTGGAACGCTCCTATAATTCACCCCTCCACTTT.

The J gene is TRBJ2-7, the V gene TRBV5-1, with 9 bases aligning to TRBD2. This CDR3 contains 14 residues. With 4 bases clipped from V and 2 bases from J, the junction kept 4 bases outside the gene matches. The germline gives CDR1 SGHRS, CDR2 YFSETQ. This CDR3 reads CASSGGGGAYEQYF. Here the CDR3 DNA reads TGCGCCAGCAGCGGTGGCGGGGGGGCCTACGAGCAGTACTTC.

The chain recombines TRBV3-1 (or the pseudogene TRBV3-2) with TRBJ2-1; no definite D call. The CDR3 sequence is 13 residues long. Trimming took off 2 bases at V and 6 bases at J, with 8 bases between the two ends. The V gene's germline CDR1 is LGHDT and CDR2 YNNKEL (reference sequence). CDR3 nucleotides: TGTGCCAGCAGCCAATCTAGACGCAATGAGCAGTTCTTC. It yields the protein CASSQSRRNEQFF.

This clone was counted only a few times. The chain carries TRBV7-9 and TRBJ1-6; TRBD1 matches at 9 bases. The CDR3 has 15 residues. Trimming cost V 7 bases and J 7 bases; bases outside gene matches: 8. Per germline, CDR1 SEHNR and CDR2 FQNEAQ (reference sequence). The chain's CDR3 is CASNRGDRVNSPLHF. The DNA of the CDR3 is TGTGCCAGCAACAGAGGGGACAGGGTGAATTCACCCCTCCACTTT.

V gene TRBV7-6 combines with J gene TRBJ2-3; 9 bases match TRBD2. CDR3 size: 16 residues. Germline V gene data show CDR1 as SGHVS and CDR2 as FNYEAQ. The junction had 8 bases not matched to a gene; V was cut back by 1 base and J by 6 bases. The CDR3 region has the DNA TGTGCCAGCAGCTTAGATCTCCTAGCGGGGATGGATACGCAGTATTTT. Amino acid sequence: CASSLDLLAGMDTQYF.